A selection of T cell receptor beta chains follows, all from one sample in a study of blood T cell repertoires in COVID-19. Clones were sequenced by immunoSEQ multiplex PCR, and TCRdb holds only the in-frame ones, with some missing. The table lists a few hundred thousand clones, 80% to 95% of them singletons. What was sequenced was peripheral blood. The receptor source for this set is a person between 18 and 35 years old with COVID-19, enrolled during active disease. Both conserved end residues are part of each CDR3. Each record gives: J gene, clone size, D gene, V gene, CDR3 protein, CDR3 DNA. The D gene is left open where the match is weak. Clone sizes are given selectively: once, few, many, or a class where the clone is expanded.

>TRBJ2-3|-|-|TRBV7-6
CASSSFRGLGTDTQYF
TGTGCCAGCAGCTCCTTTCGGGGATTAGGAACAGATACGCAGTATTTT
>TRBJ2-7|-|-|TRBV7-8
CASSLHLAEQYF
TGTGCCAGCAGCCTCCATTTGGCCGAGCAGTACTTC
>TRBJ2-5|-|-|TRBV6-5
CASSYYRQLQETQYF
TGTGCCAGCAGTTACTACCGACAGCTCCAAGAGACCCAGTACTTC
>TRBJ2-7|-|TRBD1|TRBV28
CASSLDRGTYEQYF
TGTGCCAGCAGTCTTGACAGGGGCACCTACGAGCAGTACTTC
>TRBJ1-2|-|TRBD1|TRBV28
CASSRGTGNYGYTF
TGTGCCAGCAGTCGCGGGACAGGGAACTATGGCTACACCTTC
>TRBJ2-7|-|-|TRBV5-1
CASSSEGTYEQYF
TGCGCCAGCAGCTCAGAGGGAACCTACGAGCAGTACTTC
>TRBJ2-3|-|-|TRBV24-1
CATKAGYSTDTQYF
TGTGCCACCAAGGCAGGGTATAGCACAGATACGCAGTATTTT
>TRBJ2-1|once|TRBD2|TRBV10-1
CASSESSGSSPWNEQFF
TGCGCCAGCAGTGAATCTAGCGGGAGTTCCCCGTGGAATGAGCAGTTCTTC
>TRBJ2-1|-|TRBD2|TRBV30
CAWSVDTGPGGQFF
TGTGCCTGGAGTGTAGACACGGGTCCGGGGGGGCAGTTCTTC
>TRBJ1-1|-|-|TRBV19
CASSRGTEAFF
TGTGCCAGTAGTAGAGGGACTGAAGCTTTCTTT
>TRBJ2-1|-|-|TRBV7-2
CASSSRDYNEQFF
TGTGCCAGCAGCTCCCGGGACTACAATGAGCAGTTCTTC
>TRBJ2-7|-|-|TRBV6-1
CASSEAPGNSYEQYF
TGTGCCAGCAGTGAAGCTCCAGGGAACTCCTACGAGCAGTACTTC
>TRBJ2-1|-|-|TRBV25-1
CASSGGTRPYNEQFF
TGTGCCAGCAGTGGCGGGACCCGCCCTTACAATGAGCAGTTCTTC
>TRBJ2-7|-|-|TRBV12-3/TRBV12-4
CASSPDSRSEQYF
TGTGCCAGCAGCCCGGACAGCCGCTCCGAGCAGTACTTC
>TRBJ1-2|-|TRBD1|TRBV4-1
CASSQTGTDKFYGYTF
TGCGCCAGCAGCCAGACCGGGACAGATAAATTCTATGGCTACACCTTC
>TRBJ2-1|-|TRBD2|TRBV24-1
CATSDLMASGYNEQFF
TGTGCCACCAGTGATTTGATGGCTAGCGGTTACAATGAGCAGTTCTTC
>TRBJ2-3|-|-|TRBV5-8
CASSFSSRAGTDTQYF
TGTGCCAGCAGCTTTTCCTCCAGGGCGGGCACAGATACGCAGTATTTT
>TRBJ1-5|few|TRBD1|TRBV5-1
CASSLGPGQGENQPQHF
TGCGCCAGCAGCTTGGGCCCGGGACAGGGGGAGAATCAGCCCCAGCATTTT
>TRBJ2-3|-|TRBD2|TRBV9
CASSAGTSGYTDTQYF
TGTGCCAGCAGCGCTGGGACTAGCGGATACACAGATACGCAGTATTTT
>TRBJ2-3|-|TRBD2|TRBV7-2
CASSARTSGRTDTQYF
TGTGCCAGCAGCGCTCGGACTAGCGGGAGAACAGATACGCAGTATTTT
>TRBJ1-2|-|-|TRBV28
CASTRVRGLGVGYTF
TGTGCCAGCACCCGAGTCAGGGGTCTCGGGGTCGGCTACACCTTC
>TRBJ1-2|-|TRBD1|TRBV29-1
CSVEARDRGHTHYGYTF
TGCAGCGTTGAAGCCCGGGACAGGGGCCACACTCACTATGGCTACACCTTC
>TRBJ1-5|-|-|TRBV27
CASSSSSYQPQHF
TGTGCCAGCAGTTCAAGCTCCTATCAGCCCCAGCATTTT
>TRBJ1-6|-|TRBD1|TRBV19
CASRGQGYNSPLHF
TGTGCCAGTAGGGGACAGGGGTATAATTCACCCCTCCACTTT
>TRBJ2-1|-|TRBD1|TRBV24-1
CATRDRGDEQFF
TGTGCCACCCGGGACAGGGGCGATGAGCAGTTCTTC
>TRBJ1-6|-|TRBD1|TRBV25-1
CASSEYFPGQGMESPLHF
TGTGCCAGCAGTGAATATTTCCCGGGACAGGGGATGGAGTCACCCCTCCACTTT
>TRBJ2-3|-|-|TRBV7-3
CASSFNSMDTQYF
TGTGCCAGCAGCTTTAATAGCATGGATACGCAGTATTTT
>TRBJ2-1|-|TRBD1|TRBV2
CATSPEQGNEQFF
TGTGCCACCTCCCCGGAACAGGGGAATGAGCAGTTCTTC
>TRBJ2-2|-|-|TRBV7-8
CASSLRWNTGELFF
TGTGCCAGCAGCTTACGGTGGAACACCGGGGAGCTGTTTTTT
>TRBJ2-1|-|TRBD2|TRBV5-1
CASSLTSGISYNEQFF
TGCGCCAGCAGCCTGACTAGCGGAATCTCCTACAATGAGCAGTTCTTC
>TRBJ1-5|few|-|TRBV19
CASRWATESNQPQHF
TGTGCCAGTAGGTGGGCCACAGAGAGCAATCAGCCCCAGCATTTT
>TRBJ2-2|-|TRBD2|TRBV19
CASSIWSGEFGELFF
TGTGCCAGTAGTATTTGGAGCGGGGAATTCGGGGAGCTGTTTTTT
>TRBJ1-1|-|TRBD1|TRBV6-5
CASSYSQGAPEAFF
TGTGCCAGCAGTTACTCGCAGGGGGCCCCTGAAGCTTTCTTT
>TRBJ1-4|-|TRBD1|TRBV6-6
CASSPRQGDGEKLFF
TGTGCCAGCAGTCCCAGACAGGGTGACGGTGAAAAACTGTTTTTT
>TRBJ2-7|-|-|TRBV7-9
CASSARRVSSYEQYF
TGTGCCAGCAGCGCGAGGCGGGTAAGCTCCTACGAGCAGTACTTC
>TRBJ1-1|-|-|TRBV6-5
CASSYSVPGWFWEAFF
TGTGCCAGCAGTTACTCGGTGCCAGGGTGGTTTTGGGAAGCTTTCTTT